This is a list of T cell receptor beta chains from one sample in a study of response to subunit inactivated influenza vaccine. TCRdb itself ran the RT-PCR reads through MiXCR, one entry per CDR3 protein. The sample has around 180,000 distinct CDR3 sequences, around 8.8% seen once. Sample: non-naive T cells sorted from PBMCs, taken on the day of vaccination. All receptors derive from a man aged 45-65 years who received an inactivated influenza vaccine. Each CDR3 is given with its conserved first and last residue. Each record gives: clone size, D gene, V gene, J gene, CDR3 protein, CDR3 DNA. D genes are given only for firm matches. Not all rows give a size; the values are once, few, many and, for expanded clones, a class.

many	TRBD1	TRBV5-1	TRBJ2-4	CASSQREQGFGNIQYF	TGCGCCAGCAGCCAAAGAGAACAGGGGTTTGGAAACATTCAGTACTTC
many	-	TRBV5-5	TRBJ1-4	CASSLVVGRHEKLFF	TGTGCCAGCAGCTTGGTCGTCGGGAGGCATGAAAAACTGTTTTTT
-	-	TRBV3-1	TRBJ1-1	CASSHGIGNTEAFF	TGTGCCAGCAGCCACGGGATCGGGAACACTGAAGCTTTCTTT
many	-	TRBV29-1	TRBJ2-7	CSVRTGEYEQYF	TGCAGCGTCCGGACTGGGGAGTACGAGCAGTACTTC
many	-	TRBV25-1	TRBJ2-5	CASSGGNRATQETQYF	TGTGCCAGCAGTGGAGGAAACAGGGCCACCCAAGAGACCCAGTACTTC
many	TRBD1	TRBV4-3	TRBJ1-5	CASSQFTGGGQPQHF	TGCGCCAGCAGCCAATTTACAGGGGGGGGTCAGCCCCAGCATTTT
many	-	TRBV10-3	TRBJ2-3	CAISDRSSGTDTQYF	TGTGCCATCAGTGACCGGAGTTCGGGCACAGATACGCAGTATTTT
-	-	TRBV12-3/TRBV12-4	TRBJ2-1	CASNSQGGPYNEQFF	TGTGCCAGCAACTCACAGGGAGGACCCTACAATGAGCAGTTCTTC
few	TRBD1	TRBV10-3	TRBJ2-7	CAISETGGYEQYF	TGTGCCATCAGTGAAACAGGGGGCTACGAGCAGTACTTC
-	TRBD2	TRBV24-1	TRBJ2-3	CATSDFGGGAGDTQYF	TGTGCCACCAGTGATTTCGGCGGGGGGGCGGGAGATACGCAGTATTTT
many	-	TRBV6-1	TRBJ1-6	CASHHWSSYNSPLHF	TGTGCCAGCCACCACTGGAGCTCCTATAATTCACCCCTCCACTTT
-	-	TRBV12-3/TRBV12-4	TRBJ2-7	CASSREGGLSYEQYF	TGTGCCAGCAGTAGGGAGGGGGGGCTGTCCTACGAGCAGTACTTC
many	TRBD1	TRBV25-1	TRBJ2-2	CASSEPGQPTGELFF	TGTGCCAGCAGTGAACCGGGACAGCCTACCGGGGAGCTGTTTTTT
-	-	TRBV7-8	TRBJ1-1	CASSFRARTAFF	TGTGCCAGCAGCTTCAGGGCGCGTACGGCTTTCTTT
many	-	TRBV5-1	TRBJ1-1	CASSLSQNTEAFF	TGCGCCAGCAGCCTCTCACAGAACACTGAAGCTTTCTTT
-	TRBD1	TRBV20-1	TRBJ2-4	CSATTGAPKNIQYF	TGCAGTGCTACAACAGGGGCGCCCAAAAACATTCAGTACTTC
few	TRBD2	TRBV28	TRBJ2-1	CASSSSSGTSGYNEQFF	TGTGCCAGCAGTTCCTCCTCCGGGACTAGCGGTTACAATGAGCAGTTCTTC
-	TRBD1	TRBV24-1	TRBJ2-7	CATSDYTGGAQYF	TGTGCCACCAGTGATTATACAGGGGGAGCGCAGTACTTC
few	-	TRBV20-1	TRBJ1-1	CRVDSHMNTEAFF	TGCAGAGTCGACAGTCACATGAACACTGAAGCTTTCTTT
few	-	TRBV20-1	TRBJ2-3	CSATEGFGGVTDTQYF	TGCAGTGCTACAGAAGGTTTTGGGGGAGTCACAGATACGCAGTATTTT
few	TRBD1	TRBV6-2/TRBV6-3	TRBJ2-3	CASREDRVTDTQYF	TGTGCCAGCAGAGAGGACAGGGTCACAGATACGCAGTATTTT
-	-	TRBV9	TRBJ2-1	CASSVAGGLYNEQFF	TGTGCCAGCAGCGTAGCTGGTGGACTCTACAATGAGCAGTTCTTC
-	-	TRBV7-9	TRBJ2-3	CASSKIGTAGDTQYF	TGTGCCAGCAGCAAAATCGGGACGGCCGGGGATACGCAGTATTTT
few	-	TRBV3-1	TRBJ2-7	CASSHSQGSYEQYF	TGTGCCAGCAGCCATTCTCAGGGGTCCTACGAGCAGTACTTC
few	-	TRBV5-4	TRBJ2-6	CASSLAPRAGTGANVLTF	TGTGCCAGCAGCTTGGCCCCACGGGCGGGGACTGGGGCCAACGTCCTGACTTTC
-	-	TRBV4-2	TRBJ1-1	CASSPPTGVNTEAFF	TGTGCCAGCAGCCCCCCCACGGGGGTGAACACTGAAGCTTTCTTT
-	-	TRBV5-1	TRBJ2-2	CASSLAVDGELFF	TGCGCCAGCAGCTTGGCCGTGGACGGGGAGCTGTTTTTT
-	-	TRBV9	TRBJ2-5	CASSVEVSKQETQYF	TGTGCCAGCAGCGTAGAGGTCTCAAAACAAGAGACCCAGTACTTC
-	-	TRBV20-1	TRBJ2-1	CSARPGAGYNEQFF	TGCAGTGCTAGACCCGGGGCAGGGTACAATGAGCAGTTCTTC
-	TRBD1	TRBV7-2	TRBJ2-7	CASRKGQGAYEQYF	TGTGCCAGCAGGAAGGGACAGGGTGCCTACGAGCAGTACTTC
many	-	TRBV12-3/TRBV12-4	TRBJ2-2	CASSPGITGELFF	TGTGCCAGCAGCCCCGGGATCACCGGGGAGCTGTTTTTT
few	TRBD1	TRBV7-8	TRBJ2-5	CASSLYRDRGGKTQYF	TGTGCCAGCAGCTTATATAGGGACAGGGGAGGAAAGACCCAGTACTTC
few	-	TRBV6-2/TRBV6-3	TRBJ1-5	CASSYWGWSYQPQHF	TGTGCCAGCAGTTACTGGGGCTGGAGTTATCAGCCCCAGCATTTT
-	-	TRBV28	TRBJ2-1	CASRAIVGEKAYNEQFF	TGTGCCAGCAGGGCGATTGTAGGGGAGAAGGCCTACAATGAGCAGTTCTTC
-	TRBD2	TRBV20-1	TRBJ2-1	CSVRGRAQNEQFF	TGCAGTGTCCGCGGGAGGGCCCAAAATGAGCAGTTCTTC
-	TRBD2	TRBV5-1	TRBJ2-5	CASSPGTSQETQYF	TGCGCCAGCAGCCCCGGGACTAGCCAAGAGACCCAGTACTTC
few	-	TRBV6-2/TRBV6-3	TRBJ1-2	CASSYWKAIYGYTF	TGTGCCAGCAGTTACTGGAAGGCCATCTATGGCTACACCTTC
few	-	TRBV15	TRBJ2-5	CATSRDAGRFETQYF	TGTGCCACCAGCAGGGACGCCGGACGCTTCGAGACCCAGTACTTC
many	-	TRBV15	TRBJ2-6	CATSRVGGRLALGANVLTF	TGTGCCACCAGCAGAGTTGGGGGGCGACTGGCTTTAGGGGCCAACGTCCTGACTTTC
-	TRBD1	TRBV28	TRBJ1-4	CASSLWADRGLSEKLFF	TGTGCCAGCAGTTTATGGGCCGACAGGGGGCTTTCTGAAAAACTGTTTTTT
-	TRBD1	TRBV5-4	TRBJ2-1	CASSLQGEYNNEQFF	TGTGCCAGCAGCTTACAGGGGGAATACAACAATGAGCAGTTCTTC
-	TRBD1	TRBV20-1	TRBJ1-2	CSARQGGYGYTF	TGCAGTGCTCGACAGGGCGGCTATGGCTACACCTTC
many	-	TRBV12-3/TRBV12-4	TRBJ1-6	CASSLASSPLHF	TGTGCCAGCAGTTTGGCATCTTCACCCCTCCACTTT
many	-	TRBV20-1	TRBJ1-2	CSASRTAYEDYGYTF	TGCAGTGCTAGTCGGACAGCCTACGAGGACTATGGCTACACCTTC
few	-	TRBV7-2	TRBJ1-6	CASSLTGGSNSPLHF	TGTGCCAGCAGCTTAACGGGGGGTTCTAATTCACCCCTCCACTTT